This T cell receptor (beta chain) was documented in a study of regulatory dendritic cells for organ transplantation. Across the whole study: Regulatory dendritic cells came from monocytes given vitamin D3 and IL-10.

In regard to this clone: Its antigen remains unidentified. The same CDR3 also results from other DNA sequences found in this sample.

Between the trimmed V and J ends, which lost 2 bases and 2 bases, there was a span of 4 bases. The CDR3 runs 13 residues. Looked up from germline, CDR1 is SGHTA and CDR2 is FQGNSA. Sorted subsets were CFSE-labeled and cultured four to six days with allogeneic dendritic cells. Naive CD45RA+ and memory CD45RO+ CD4+ or CD8+ T cells were FACS-sorted. Assay: immunoSEQ multiplex PCR; the TCRdb copy retains only in-frame clones and omits some. The repertoire has roughly 20,000 clones, approximately 79% of them found once; the top ten carry 3.2%. The chain carries TRBV7-2 and TRBJ1-5; D is unresolved. The TCR comes from a human donor in good health. The sample comprised memory CD4+ T cells from blood cultured with regulatory dendritic cells. Indicated subset: CD45RO+ memory T cells. The chain's CDR3 is CASSLRGNQPQHF. The DNA for the CDR3 is TGTGCCAGCAGCTTAAGGGGCAATCAGCCCCAGCATTTT. Drawing the rest from reference TRBV7-2 and TRBJ1-5, the complete variable domain is GAGVSQSPSNKVTEKGKDVELRCDPISGHTALYWYRQSLGQGLEFLIYFQGNSAPDKSGLPSDRFSAERTGGSVSTLTIQRTQQEDSAVYLCASSLRGNQPQHFGDGTRLSIL.